This is a list of T cell receptor beta chains from one sample in a study of cytomegalovirus exposure and HLA in healthy donors. Data came from immunoSEQ multiplex PCR; TCRdb stores just in-frame clones and leaves some out. The sample has 140,000 or so clones, roughly 65% seen once; the top ten hold 1.5% to 2%. The sequenced sample consisted of PBMCs. The receptors were gathered from a woman in her 30s in good health and CMV-seronegative. The CDR3 runs from the conserved cysteine through the conserved F or W. The order of the fields is CDR3 DNA, CDR3 protein, J gene, V gene, D gene, clone size. D genes are given only for firm matches. Only part of the rows carry a size: once, few, many, or a class if the clone is expanded.

CDR3nt: TGTGCCAGCAGCCGATCGAGGGATAGCAATCAGCCCCAGCATTTT
CDR3aa: CASSRSRDSNQPQHF
j_gene: TRBJ1-5
v_gene: TRBV9
d_gene: -
abundance: -

CDR3nt: TGCGCCAGCAGCCCCATAGACAGCCCCTACGAGCAGTACTTC
CDR3aa: CASSPIDSPYEQYF
j_gene: TRBJ2-7
v_gene: TRBV5-1
d_gene: -
abundance: -

CDR3nt: TGTGCCAGCAGCGTACAGGGGTGGACTGAAGCTTTCTTT
CDR3aa: CASSVQGWTEAFF
j_gene: TRBJ1-1
v_gene: TRBV7-3
d_gene: TRBD1
abundance: -

CDR3nt: TGTGCCAGCAGCTTAGGGACTAGCGGGGGGGCCGGGGAGACCCAGTACTTC
CDR3aa: CASSLGTSGGAGETQYF
j_gene: TRBJ2-5
v_gene: TRBV5-4
d_gene: TRBD2
abundance: few

CDR3nt: TGTGCCAGCAGTCAGGGACACTCCTACGAGCAGTACTTC
CDR3aa: CASSQGHSYEQYF
j_gene: TRBJ2-7
v_gene: TRBV27
d_gene: -
abundance: once

CDR3nt: TGTGCCAGCAGTGGAGACAGTGATACGCAGTATTTT
CDR3aa: CASSGDSDTQYF
j_gene: TRBJ2-3
v_gene: TRBV25-1
d_gene: -
abundance: -

CDR3nt: TGTGCCAGCAGAGATAGGGGGAGCTATGGCTACACCTTC
CDR3aa: CASRDRGSYGYTF
j_gene: TRBJ1-2
v_gene: TRBV28
d_gene: -
abundance: -

CDR3nt: TGCAGCGTTGCACAGGCAACTAATGAAAAACTGTTTTTT
CDR3aa: CSVAQATNEKLFF
j_gene: TRBJ1-4
v_gene: TRBV29-1
d_gene: -
abundance: -

CDR3nt: TGCGCCAGCAGCTTCCTCTATAGCCTCGGCACCTACAATGAGCAGTTCTTC
CDR3aa: CASSFLYSLGTYNEQFF
j_gene: TRBJ2-1
v_gene: TRBV5-1
d_gene: -
abundance: few

CDR3nt: TGTGCCAGCAGTCCCGCTAGCGGGAGTACCGGGGAGCTGTTTTTT
CDR3aa: CASSPASGSTGELFF
j_gene: TRBJ2-2
v_gene: TRBV6-5
d_gene: TRBD2
abundance: -

CDR3nt: TGTGCCAGCAGCTCTGGTTATGCAGGGGCCCCCTCTGGGGCCAACGTCCTGACTTTC
CDR3aa: CASSSGYAGAPSGANVLTF
j_gene: TRBJ2-6
v_gene: TRBV7-9
d_gene: -
abundance: -

CDR3nt: TGTGCCAGTAGGCAGCGGGAGAGTGACAATGAGCAGTTCTTC
CDR3aa: CASRQRESDNEQFF
j_gene: TRBJ2-1
v_gene: TRBV19
d_gene: TRBD2
abundance: -

CDR3nt: TGTGCCAGCAGCCCTGGGGGCAGGGCAACACCTAATGAAAAACTGTTTTTT
CDR3aa: CASSPGGRATPNEKLFF
j_gene: TRBJ1-4
v_gene: TRBV28
d_gene: -
abundance: few

CDR3nt: TGTGCCTGGAGTCGACTAGCGGGGGCCTACAATGAGCAGTTCTTC
CDR3aa: CAWSRLAGAYNEQFF
j_gene: TRBJ2-1
v_gene: TRBV30
d_gene: TRBD2
abundance: -

CDR3nt: TGTGCCAGCAGCTTTCCGGTTGCCTCCTACAATGAGCAGTTCTTC
CDR3aa: CASSFPVASYNEQFF
j_gene: TRBJ2-1
v_gene: TRBV7-9
d_gene: -
abundance: -

CDR3nt: TGTGCCAGCAGCTCCCCAGGTGTGCAGACCCAGTACTTC
CDR3aa: CASSSPGVQTQYF
j_gene: TRBJ2-5
v_gene: TRBV7-2
d_gene: -
abundance: -

CDR3nt: TGCAGCGTTGTAACGGGGTTTACTGGGGCCAACGTCCTGACTTTC
CDR3aa: CSVVTGFTGANVLTF
j_gene: TRBJ2-6
v_gene: TRBV29-1
d_gene: -
abundance: -

CDR3nt: TGTGCCTGGAGCGCGCTGGGGGGGACTGAAGCTTTCTTT
CDR3aa: CAWSALGGTEAFF
j_gene: TRBJ1-1
v_gene: TRBV30
d_gene: -
abundance: -

CDR3nt: TGTGCCATCAGTGACGGGGGAAACACCATATATTTT
CDR3aa: CAISDGGNTIYF
j_gene: TRBJ1-3
v_gene: TRBV10-3
d_gene: -
abundance: -

CDR3nt: TGTGCCTGGAGTCTACAGGGCCCCCCAGATACGCAGTATTTT
CDR3aa: CAWSLQGPPDTQYF
j_gene: TRBJ2-3
v_gene: TRBV30
d_gene: -
abundance: -

CDR3nt: TGTGCCAGTAGTATAGGCGGACAGAATGAAAAACTGTTTTTT
CDR3aa: CASSIGGQNEKLFF
j_gene: TRBJ1-4
v_gene: TRBV19
d_gene: -
abundance: -

CDR3nt: TGTGCCAGCAGTTACTCATCGGGAGGGCCTGTCGGTGAGCAGTACTTC
CDR3aa: CASSYSSGGPVGEQYF
j_gene: TRBJ2-7
v_gene: TRBV6-5
d_gene: TRBD2
abundance: -